The rows below give T cell receptor beta chains drawn from one sample of a study of blood T cell repertoires in COVID-19. This table comes from immunoSEQ multiplex PCR, and its TCRdb copy is limited to in-frame clones, with some not included. The sample yields roughly 150,000 clones, about four fifths seen once. The sequenced material came from peripheral blood. All receptors derive from a woman older than 75 with COVID-19, enrolled during active disease. The CDR3 runs from the conserved cysteine through the conserved F or W. D genes are given only for firm matches. A row's size may be missing; if present it is once, few, many or a size class.

j_call,d_call,clone_size,v_call,cdr3_aa,cdr3_nt
TRBJ2-1,TRBD2,-,TRBV4-1,CASSQHAGGAYNEQFF,TGCGCCAGCAGCCAACATGCCGGGGGGGCGTACAATGAGCAGTTCTTC
TRBJ1-2,TRBD1,few,TRBV5-4,CASSTPGQGYYGYTF,TGTGCCAGCAGCACCCCGGGACAGGGGTACTATGGCTACACCTTC
TRBJ1-1,TRBD1,-,TRBV10-3,CAISPDRGGTEAFF,TGTGCCATCAGCCCGGACAGGGGAGGCACTGAAGCTTTCTTT
TRBJ2-1,-,-,TRBV27,CASSSRGDSYNEQFF,TGTGCCAGCAGTTCCCGTGGGGACTCGTACAATGAGCAGTTCTTC
TRBJ1-5,-,-,TRBV7-2,CASSRGFQPQHF,TGTGCCAGCAGTCGAGGATTTCAGCCCCAGCATTTT
TRBJ1-2,-,-,TRBV3-1/TRBV3-2,CASSQLTGVGYTF,TGTGCCAGCAGCCAACTCACAGGCGTGGGCTACACCTTC
TRBJ2-5,TRBD1,-,TRBV30,CAWSPKQGAQETQYF,TGTGCCTGGAGTCCCAAACAGGGGGCCCAAGAGACCCAGTACTTC
TRBJ2-1,TRBD2,-,TRBV28,CASSSRGRARDEQFF,TGTGCCAGCAGTTCTCGCGGGAGGGCCCGGGATGAGCAGTTCTTC
TRBJ1-5,TRBD1,-,TRBV19,CASSYRGAGNQPQHF,TGTGCCAGTAGCTACAGGGGTGCGGGCAATCAGCCCCAGCATTTT
TRBJ2-3,TRBD2,-,TRBV28,CASSLLAEGTDTQYF,TGTGCCAGCAGTTTACTAGCGGAGGGCACAGATACGCAGTATTTT